The present T cell receptor (beta chain) was sequenced within a study of human CD4 T cells and Enterobacteriaceae (dated by TCRdb to 2018 to 2021). Study-level results and caveats: Ex vivo, broadly cross-reactive clonotypes were observed to appear more expanded than specific clonotypes, with 11 of 19 and about 65% of the 34 being found within the top 5%. The reactivity of ex vivo clonotypes was inferred solely by matching the nucleotide sequences of those clonotypes to CFSE-low cultures from the same donors.

On this clone: The specificity of this receptor is unknown. Base qualities are not recorded, but no much larger clone differs from it by a single base.

Memory CD4+ T cells, defined as all CD4+ cells except CD45RA+CCR7+CD95- naive cells, were FACS-sorted on a FACSAria III to over 95% purity. Blood from healthy donors came from blood donation centers in Switzerland. Total CD4+ T cells and monocytes were enriched by positive selection with CD4 and CD14 magnetic microbeads. Before sorting, CD8+, CD14+, CD16+, CD56+, CD19+ and CD25-bright cells were excluded. In a couple of blood donors, total memory CD4+ T cells were sequenced directly ex vivo to assess in vivo expansion of bacteria-reactive clonotypes. Peripheral blood mononuclear cells were isolated from donor blood using Ficoll-Paque Plus. Deep-level sequencing, with a detection sensitivity of one cell in 200,000, was applied to the ex vivo total memory CD4+ samples. The QIAamp DNA Micro Kit was used to extract genomic DNA from cell pellets, and the quantity and purity of the genomic DNA were checked by spectrophotometry. Amplification of TCR Vbeta CDR3 regions was performed with the immunoSEQ multiplex PCR assay. The amplicons were sequenced on the Illumina HiSeq platform. The retrieved sequences were 87 nucleotides long and included the CDR3 region. On the study's bioinformatics: A clonotype was defined as a unique productive TCR Vbeta nucleotide sequence and was quantified by productive template frequency from ImmunoSEQ Analyzer V3.0. Expanded clonotypes were defined using a threshold set at the top 5th percentile of each repertoire ranked by frequency. Repertoire overlap was computed as Chao-Jaccard with the R package fossil and visualized by nonmetric multidimensional scaling with the R package MASS. The table was pulled from immuneACCESS by TCRdb, which kept in-frame rearrangements only. Such tables lose some clones; where checked, under half of the loss comes from unresolved V genes, and the rest has no known cause. V and J calls and clone size come straight from that table; D and trimming were deduced from the DNA. The sample table records just under 30,000 clones; 70% to 85% of these occur just once. The biggest ten clones account for approximately 1.7% of the sample.

The germline V gene encodes CDR1 MNHEY and CDR2 SVGAGI. The CDR3 spans 16 residues, from the cysteine through the phenylalanine. CDR3 DNA only is kept here, 48 bases in frame from base 1. V is cut by 0 bases and J by 3 bases, and the space between the germline ends is 14 bases. This receptor chain uses TRBV6-5 and TRBJ2-5; TRBD1 could be the D gene, as 5 bases match. The sequenced material came from memory CD4+ T cells from blood. The cell subset or site label corresponds to: total memory CD4 T cells sorted directly ex vivo, unstimulated. The clonotype was recovered from a human donor in good health. The DNA reads TGTGCCAGCAGTTACTCGACCCAGGGCACTGAAGAGACCCAGTACTTC. The resulting protein is CASSYSTQGTEETQYF.